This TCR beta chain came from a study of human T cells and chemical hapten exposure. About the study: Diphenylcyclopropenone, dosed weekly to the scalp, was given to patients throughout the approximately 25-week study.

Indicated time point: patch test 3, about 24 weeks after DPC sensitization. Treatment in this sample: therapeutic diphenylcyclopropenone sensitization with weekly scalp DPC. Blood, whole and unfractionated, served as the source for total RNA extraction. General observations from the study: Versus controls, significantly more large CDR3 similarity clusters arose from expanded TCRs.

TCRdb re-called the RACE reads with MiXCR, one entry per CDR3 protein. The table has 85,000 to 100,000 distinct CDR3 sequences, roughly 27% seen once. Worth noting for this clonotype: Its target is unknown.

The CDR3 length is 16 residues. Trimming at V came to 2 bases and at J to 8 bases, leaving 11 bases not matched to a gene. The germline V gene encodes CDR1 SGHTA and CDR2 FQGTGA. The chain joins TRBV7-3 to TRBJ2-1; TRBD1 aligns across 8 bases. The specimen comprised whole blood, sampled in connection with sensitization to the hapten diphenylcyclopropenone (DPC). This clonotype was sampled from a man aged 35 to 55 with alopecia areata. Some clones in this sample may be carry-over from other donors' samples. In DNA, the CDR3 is TGTGCCAGCAGCTTAGGACCGACAGGGGTGGTCCATGAGCAGTTCTTC. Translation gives CASSLGPTGVVHEQFF.